The 20 T cell receptor beta chains below were found in one sample sequenced in a study of cytomegalovirus exposure and HLA in healthy donors. The PCR used 60 Vbeta and 13 Jbeta primers. Libraries were prepared by immunoSEQ multiplex PCR; TCRdb keeps only in-frame clonotypes and omits some of them. The sample holds 120,000 to 150,000 clones, about 73% seen once. Sequenced sample: PBMCs. These receptors all come from a man aged 35 to 55 in good health and CMV-seropositive.

The chain carries TRBV9 and TRBJ2-6; 9 nucleotides agree with TRBD2. Germline V gives CDR1 SGDLS, CDR2 YYNGEE. The CDR3 runs to 17 residues. Germline trimming cut 3 bases from V and 0 bases from J; bases unmatched to any gene: 4. For the CDR3, the DNA is TGTGCCAGCAGCGACAGCGGGAGGCTCTCTGGGGCCAACGTCCTGACTTTC. Amino acids: CASSDSGRLSGANVLTF.

This clone has just one count. The chain has TRBV19 and TRBJ1-2; no definite D call. Trimming left V 3 bases short and J 4 bases short, with 12 bases between. The CDR3 runs to 14 residues. Germline CDR1 LNHDA, CDR2 SQIVND (reference sequence). This chain's CDR3 is CASSINGDLYGYTF. The CDR3 bases are TGTGCCAGTAGTATCAACGGGGATCTCTATGGCTACACCTTC.

This chain uses TRBV30 with TRBJ1-1; 7 bases line up with TRBD1. V lost 5 bases, J lost 0 bases, and 3 bases stayed unmatched. The CDR3 contains 13 residues. Germline values: CDR1 GTSNPN, CDR2 SVGIG (reference sequence). CDR3 in amino acids: CAWGDRMNTEAFF. The DNA for the CDR3 is TGTGCCTGGGGGGACAGAATGAACACTGAAGCTTTCTTT.

V and J are TRBV19 and TRBJ2-6, with no clear D. This CDR3 has 18 residues. Germline V gene data show CDR1 as LNHDA and CDR2 as SQIVND (reference sequence). With 3 bases removed from V and 0 bases from J, the gap between germline ends came to 15 bases. The CDR3 sequence: CASSMGYLLSSGANVLTF. The CDR3 DNA is TGTGCCAGTAGTATGGGCTACCTTCTCAGCTCTGGGGCCAACGTCCTGACTTTC.

The V call is TRBV27, the J call TRBJ2-3; a possible D gene is TRBD1 (5 bases). Germline CDR1 MNHEY, CDR2 SMNVEV (reference sequence). V was pared by 5 bases and J by 5 bases, with 20 bases between. The CDR3 has 16 residues. The DNA of the CDR3 is TGTGCCAGCAGTACCTATTCTACAGGATCACGAGATACGCAGTATTTT. Translating gives CASSTYSTGSRDTQYF.

The rearrangement links TRBV4-3 to TRBJ1-1; TRBD1 might be the D (6 bases). V was clipped by 2 bases and J by 5 bases, with 15 bases between them. Germline CDR1 LGHNA, CDR2 YSLEER. This CDR3 has 15 amino acids. CDR3 DNA: TGCGCCAGCAGCCAATTCAGACAGGATTGGACTGAAGCTTTCTTT. This encodes CASSQFRQDWTEAFF.

The genes are TRBV28 and TRBJ2-7; D not certain. V lost 6 bases and J 2 bases, leaving 11 bases between the germline ends. The CDR3 contains 13 residues. Germline lookup yields CDR1 MDHEN and CDR2 SYDVKM. The DNA for the CDR3 is TGTGCCAGCAGCCTGAGAACTCCCTACGAGCAGTACTTC. Translated, it gives CASSLRTPYEQYF. Drawing the rest from reference TRBV28 and TRBJ2-7, the complete variable domain is DVKVTQSSRYLVKRTGEKVFLECVQDMDHENMFWYRQDPGLGLRLIYFSYDVKMKEKGDIPEGYSVSREKKERFSLILESASTNQTSMYLCASSLRTPYEQYFGPGTRLTVT.

This chain links TRBV28 with TRBJ1-1; the D gene is possibly TRBD1 (5 bases). CDR1 and CDR2 (germline): MDHEN, SYDVKM. The CDR3 has 16 residues. Trimming cost V 5 bases and J 1 base, with 17 bases left between them. As DNA, the CDR3 is TGTGCCAGCAGTGCTCCAGCGGGACCTAGGAACACTGAAGCTTTCTTT. Protein: CASSAPAGPRNTEAFF.

The rearrangement uses TRBV28 and TRBJ1-5; D unresolved. Germline V gene data show CDR1 as MDHEN and CDR2 as SYDVKM. This CDR3 contains 11 residues. V lost 6 bases and J lost 11, with 11 bases in between. This CDR3 reads CASSYVASQHF. CDR3 bases: TGTGCCAGCAGCTACGTCGCCTCCCAGCATTTT. The full variable domain, rest sourced from reference TRBV28 and TRBJ1-5, is DVKVTQSSRYLVKRTGEKVFLECVQDMDHENMFWYRQDPGLGLRLIYFSYDVKMKEKGDIPEGYSVSREKKERFSLILESASTNQTSMYLCASSYVASQHFGDGTRLSIL.

Regarding this clone: Other nucleotide sequences from this sample produce the same CDR3. This chain uses TRBV5-1 with TRBJ1-4; D is possibly TRBD1 (5 bases). The CDR3 is 14 amino acids. Germline-derived CDR1 and CDR2 are SGHRS and YFSETQ. The V gene lost 2 bases and the J gene lost 8 bases, with 13 bases spanning the gap. DNA of the CDR3: TGCGCCAGCAGCTTTGGGCAGGGTGGGGAAAAACTGTTTTTT. Protein: CASSFGQGGEKLFF.

The chain is built from TRBV4-1 and TRBJ2-5; weak D call: TRBD2 (6 bases). CDR3 length equals 14 residues. CDR1 and CDR2 (germline): MGHRA, YSYEKL. V lost 3 bases and J 3 bases, leaving 11 bases between the germline ends. The CDR3 sequence: CASSHVTSKETQYF. In nucleotides, the CDR3 is TGCGCCAGCAGCCATGTAACTAGCAAAGAGACCCAGTACTTC.

This clone was detected a few times. This sequence joins TRBV5-1 and TRBJ2-3; 10 nucleotides match TRBD2. J gave up 2 bases and V 4 bases, and 7 bases lay outside the gene matches. Per germline, CDR1 SGHRS and CDR2 YFSETQ. This CDR3 has 16 amino acids. The CDR3 here is CASSPTSGTFTDTQYF. Written as DNA, the CDR3 is TGCGCCAGCAGCCCCACTAGCGGGACGTTCACAGATACGCAGTATTTT.

The chain combines TRBV7-2 with TRBJ1-2; 9 bases map to TRBD1. Germline V gene data show CDR1 as SGHTA and CDR2 as FQGNSA. CDR3 length equals 15 residues. Trimming took 1 base from V and 8 from J; bases not matched to a gene: 8. For the CDR3, the DNA is TGTGCCAGCAGCTTAGTGGGGACAGGGCCAGGGGGCTACACCTTC. Translating gives CASSLVGTGPGGYTF. Full variable domain (remainder filled in from reference TRBV7-2 and TRBJ1-2): GAGVSQSPSNKVTEKGKDVELRCDPISGHTALYWYRQSLGQGLEFLIYFQGNSAPDKSGLPSDRFSAERTGGSVSTLTIQRTQQEDSAVYLCASSLVGTGPGGYTFGSGTRLTVV.

The gene calls are TRBV27 and TRBJ1-5; TRBD1 matches at 8 bases. The length of the CDR3 is 13 residues. V dropped 6 bases and J dropped 7; count of bases not matched to a gene: 5. Germline CDR1 is MNHEY and CDR2 is SMNVEV (reference sequence). The CDR3 here is CASRAGGGQPQHF. The DNA of the CDR3 is TGTGCCAGCAGGGCAGGGGGCGGACAGCCCCAGCATTTT.

Comment on this clone: A read error may produce the germline difference seen at one junction end. Other DNA sequences in this specimen translate into the identical CDR3. This sequence joins TRBV5-6 and TRBJ1-1, with 9 bases fitting TRBD1. From germline, CDR1 is SGHDT and CDR2 YYEEEE. This CDR3 region has 14 residues. The CDR3 loop is CASSLGTGHTEAFF. In nucleotides, the CDR3 is TGTGCCAGCAGCCTAGGGACAGGGCATACTGAGGCTTTCTTT.

This chain links TRBV28 with TRBJ2-7; 8 bases match TRBD2. Near its end, the DNA agrees better with TRBJ2-5, so the J call may be wrong. The CDR3 runs 13 residues. Germline V CDR1 and CDR2: MDHEN, SYDVKM. CDR3 nucleotide sequence: TGTGCCAGCAGGGTAGCGGGATGGGAGACCCAGTACTTC. Encoded protein: CASRVAGWETQYF.

The V gene is TRBV6-1, the J gene TRBJ1-1; D is ambiguous. The CDR3 loop spans 14 amino acids. With 1 base removed from V and 1 base from J, the gap between germline ends came to 7 bases. Germline V gene data show CDR1 as MNHNS and CDR2 as SASEGT. CDR3 amino acids: CASSEVLRNTEAFF. CDR3 bases: TGTGCCAGCAGTGAAGTTCTAAGGAACACTGAAGCTTTCTTT.

The rearrangement joins TRBV6-5 to TRBJ2-7, with 7 bases aligning to TRBD1. V lost 6 bases and J lost 2; bases outside the gene matches: 7. This CDR3 comprises 14 residues. Per the germline V gene, CDR1 is MNHEY and CDR2 is SVGAGI. The CDR3 loop reads CASRPDRATYEQYF. The CDR3 DNA reads as TGTGCCAGCAGACCCGACAGGGCCACCTACGAGCAGTACTTC.

The chain has TRBV19 and TRBJ2-7, with TRBD2 as a possible D gene (6 bases). The CDR3 consists of 14 residues. V lost 1 base, J lost 3 bases, and 10 bases lay in between. In germline, CDR1 is LNHDA, CDR2 SQIVND (reference sequence). This chain's CDR3 is CASSIASDHYEQYF. CDR3 coding DNA: TGTGCCAGTAGTATAGCTAGCGACCACTACGAGCAGTACTTC.

The chain couples TRBV4-3 to TRBJ2-1; 13 bases are shared with TRBD2. Trimming took 6 bases from V and 5 from J; bases not matched to a gene: 7. Germline CDR1 LGHNA, CDR2 YSLEER. The CDR3 totals 16 residues. CDR3 sequence (DNA): TGCGCCAGCAGTCCCGGGACTAGCGGGGAAAACAATGAGCAGTTCTTC. Its protein product is CASSPGTSGENNEQFF.